A single sample gave rise to the 6 T cell receptor beta chains below, sequenced in a study of blood T cell repertoires in COVID-19. Measured with immunoSEQ multiplex PCR; TCRdb has only the in-frame clones, and not every one. The table includes some 250,000 clones, roughly nine tenths detected once. The sample consisted of PBMCs or T cells enriched from blood (not recorded which). These TCRs come from a human donor in a cohort exposed to, infected with or recovered from COVID-19 (not recorded which). The donor label of this sample is uncertain.

This sequence joins TRBV7-8 and TRBJ1-1; maybe TRBD1 (5 bases). This CDR3 region has 15 residues. V lost 5 bases and J 5 bases, leaving 18 bases between the germline ends. CDR1 SGHVS and CDR2 FQNEAQ come from the germline V gene. The CDR3 reads CASSLGRGSGTEAFF. CDR3 in DNA: TGTGCCAGCAGCCTGGGTAGGGGATCCGGGACTGAAGCTTTCTTT.

The chain links TRBV30 to TRBJ1-4, with TRBD1 identical over 9 bases. V shed 5 bases and J 8 bases; nucleotides not matched to a gene: 6. The germline CDR1 and CDR2 sequences are GTSNPN and SVGIG (reference sequence). The CDR3 spans 13 residues. In DNA form, the CDR3 reads TGTGCCTGGGGGGGACAGGGAGGGGAAAAACTGTTTTTT. Encoded protein: CAWGGQGGEKLFF.

The chain recombines TRBV5-1 with TRBJ1-6; 10 bases agree with TRBD1. V shed 0 bases and J 8 bases; nucleotides not matched to a gene: 8. Germline V gene sequence: CDR1 SGHRS, CDR2 YFSETQ. The CDR3 sequence is 17 residues long. Here the CDR3 DNA reads TGCGCCAGCAGCTTGGGGGGGACAGGGGAATTGCATTCACCCCTCCACTTT. Translated: CASSLGGTGELHSPLHF.

This chain uses TRBV6-4 with TRBJ2-3; weak D call: TRBD2 (6 bases). Germline V gene lookup returns CDR1 MRHNA and CDR2 SNTAGT. V lost 3 bases and J lost 6, with 13 bases in between. The CDR3 sequence is 14 residues long. The CDR3 nucleotides read TGTGCCAGCAGTGAGGTGGCGGGGTTCGATACGCAGTATTTT. Encoded protein: CASSEVAGFDTQYF.

The V and J genes are TRBV5-6 and TRBJ1-1; the D is unclear. The ends were cut back, 3 bases at V and 3 bases at J, with 18 bases in the middle. The CDR3 has 16 amino acids. Germline CDR1 is SGHDT and CDR2 is YYEEEE. The CDR3 DNA reads TGTGCCAGCAGCTCAATAGGGTTTAGTAGCGACACTGAAGCTTTCTTT. Its protein product is CASSSIGFSSDTEAFF.

The V call is TRBV19, the J call TRBJ2-3, with D perhaps matching TRBD2 (6 bases). Germline V gene lookup returns CDR1 LNHDA and CDR2 SQIVND (reference sequence). The CDR3 is 15 amino acids. Trimming left V 5 bases short and J 2 bases short, with 14 bases between. CDR3 protein: CASSRRLGNTDTQYF. The DNA of the CDR3 is TGTGCCAGTAGTCGCCGACTAGGGAACACAGATACGCAGTATTTT.